This T cell receptor (beta chain) was obtained from a study of shared clonotypes between healthy human individuals. Study-level background: The donor pool was made up of two women and a few men aged 18 to 49.

Germline lookup yields CDR1 MNHEY and CDR2 SMNVEV (reference sequence). V gave up 5 bases and J gave up 0 bases, with 11 bases separating them. CDR3 length: 16 residues. Several immunoSEQ 96-well plates shared each subset's DNA, each plate a replicate. Amplification in unsorted PBMC replicate PCRs started from around 300 ng DNA, which equals tens of thousands of T cell genomes. The assay was immunoSEQ multiplex PCR, and TCRdb's table has in-frame clones only and misses some. The data contain about 490,000 clones, over 65% of them seen just once; the ten biggest clones take up about an eighth. This clone has more than one count but fewer than ten.

The receptor's source is a middle-aged woman in good health. Some clones in this sample may be carry-over from other donors' samples. Sequenced input: PBMCs. The chain is built from TRBV27 and TRBJ2-6; a possible D gene is TRBD1 (6 bases). In DNA, the CDR3 is TGTGCCAGCAGTCCTGGACAGAACTCTGGGGCCAACGTCCTGACTTTC. Translated: CASSPGQNSGANVLTF.